The 5 T cell receptor beta chains presented below share a single source sample, sequenced in a study of shared clonotypes between healthy human individuals. The table came from immunoSEQ multiplex PCR; TCRdb's copy has only in-frame clones and leaves some out. The sample lists millions of clones, 80% to 95% occurring once. What was sequenced was naive CD4+ T cells from PBMCs. Subset indicated: CD45RA+ positively selected. These receptors were collected from a man younger than 35 in good health. Some clones in this sample may be carry-over from other donors' samples.

The chain joins TRBV2 to TRBJ1-5; 11 bases match TRBD1. Trimming took 6 bases from V and 4 from J; bases not matched to a gene: 5. The CDR3 runs to 15 residues. Germline CDR1 reads SNHLY; CDR2 reads FYNNEI. The CDR3 loop is CASRGDRGVNQPQHF. The CDR3 DNA is TGTGCCAGCAGAGGGGACAGGGGGGTAAATCAGCCCCAGCATTTT.

Concerning this clone: Within the sample, other DNA sequences also encode this same CDR3. The V call is TRBV5-1, the J call TRBJ2-2, with 9 positions matching TRBD1. J was trimmed by 5 bases and V by 4 bases; bases with no gene match: 9. The CDR3 is 16 residues long. From germline, CDR1 is SGHRS and CDR2 YFSETQ. CDR3 residues: CASSTLTGGGTGELFF. The CDR3 coding sequence is TGCGCCAGCAGCACCTTGACAGGGGGAGGAACCGGGGAGCTGTTTTTT. The full variable domain, its missing parts supplied by reference TRBV5-1 and TRBJ2-2, is KAGVTQTPRYLIKTRGQQVTLSCSPISGHRSVSWYQQTPGQGLQFLFEYFSETQRNKGNFPGRFSGRQFSNSRSEMNVSTLELGDSALYLCASSTLTGGGTGELFFGEGSRLTVL.

Remarks on this clone: Other nucleotide sequences from this sample produce the same CDR3. The CDR3 region is CASSLGLADRTDTQYF. The CDR3 nucleotides are TGTGCCAGCAGCTTGGGTCTAGCGGACCGCACAGATACGCAGTATTTT. The rearrangement uses TRBV7-9 and TRBJ2-3; TRBD2 agrees at 7 bases. V was pared by 3 bases and J by 1 base, with 7 bases of the junction left unmatched. Germline V CDR1 and CDR2: SEHNR, FQNEAQ (reference sequence). This CDR3 comprises 16 residues.

The rearrangement joins TRBV5-4 to TRBJ2-3, with D tentatively TRBD2 (5 bases). Per germline, CDR1 SGHNT and CDR2 YYREEE (reference sequence). The V end was cut by 3 bases, the J end by 6 bases, with 17 bases between. This CDR3 contains 15 residues. This CDR3 reads CASSSLGYGVDTQYF. CDR3 DNA sequence: TGTGCCAGCAGCTCCTTAGGGTACGGGGTGGATACGCAGTATTTT.

The V gene is TRBV5-5, the J gene TRBJ2-1; 9 nucleotides match TRBD1. CDR3 size: 13 residues. With 4 bases clipped from V and 8 bases from J, the junction kept 4 bases outside the gene matches. Germline CDR1 is SGHKS and CDR2 is YYEKEE (reference sequence). The CDR3 protein is CASSLDRGDEQFF. As DNA, the CDR3 is TGTGCCAGCAGCCTGGACAGGGGCGATGAGCAGTTCTTC.